This TCR beta chain was sequenced in a study of early T cells in non-severe SARS-CoV-2 infection. As for the study in general: From unsorted whole blood, bulk RNA was sequenced, and the chains remained unpaired.

Unique molecular identifier tags were affixed to discrete cDNA molecules. TCRdb processed the 5' RACE reads anew with MiXCR; each CDR3 protein has one entry. The sample carries roughly 56,000 distinct CDR3 sequences, approximately 11% recorded once. Study-level results: Matching with VDJdb favored anti-spike CD8 responses (missing private and CD4 specificities).

V shed 4 bases and J 0 bases; nucleotides not matched to a gene: 5. The CDR3 is 16 amino acids. Germline V gene data show CDR1 as SGHRS and CDR2 as YFSETQ. This clonotype was seen a few times. Its antigen is not identified. J is TRBJ1-1 and V is TRBV5-1; the match to TRBD1 covers 11 bases. The origin of this receptor is an adult who was a healthcare worker with PCR-confirmed SARS-CoV-2 infection or an uninfected control (not recorded which). Sequenced input: whole blood. CDR3 coding DNA: TGCGCCAGCAGCCGATGGACAGGGGGCATGAACACTGAAGCTTTCTTT. Translated: CASSRWTGGMNTEAFF.